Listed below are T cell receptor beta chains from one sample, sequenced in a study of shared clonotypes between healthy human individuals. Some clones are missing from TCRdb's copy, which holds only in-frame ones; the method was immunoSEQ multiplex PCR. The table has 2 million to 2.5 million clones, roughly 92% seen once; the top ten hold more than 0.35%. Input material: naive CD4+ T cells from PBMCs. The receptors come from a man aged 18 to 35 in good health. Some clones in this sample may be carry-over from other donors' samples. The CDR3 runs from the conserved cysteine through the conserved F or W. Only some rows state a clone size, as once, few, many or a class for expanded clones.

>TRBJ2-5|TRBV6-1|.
CASRNPGQAMVQYF
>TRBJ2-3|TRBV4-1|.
CASSQGQGVDTQYF
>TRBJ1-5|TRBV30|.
CAWSAWGVGHQPQHF
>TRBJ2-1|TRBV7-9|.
CASSLRLAGSPEQFF
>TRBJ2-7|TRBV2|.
CASSDPSSSYEQYF
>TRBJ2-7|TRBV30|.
CAWRPGTSYEQYF
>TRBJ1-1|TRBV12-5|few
CASGRDRNTEAFF
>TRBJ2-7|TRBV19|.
CASSIDLRDYEQYF
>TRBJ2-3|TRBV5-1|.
CASSAGLAGGTDTQYF
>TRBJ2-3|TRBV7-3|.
CASSLTPGTSTDTQYF
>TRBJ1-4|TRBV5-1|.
CASSLDWGGEKLFF
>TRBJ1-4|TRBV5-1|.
CASSLNPATNEKLFF
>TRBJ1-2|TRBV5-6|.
CASNQRGRSYGYTF
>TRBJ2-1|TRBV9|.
CASSPRGGLVNNEQFF
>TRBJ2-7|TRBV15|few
CATSREGYEQYF
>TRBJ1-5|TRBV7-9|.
CASSLDNSNQPQHF
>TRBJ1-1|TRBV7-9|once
CASSFVSGVSNTEAFF
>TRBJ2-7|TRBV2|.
CASSEGGSIDEQYF
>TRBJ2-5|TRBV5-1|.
CASSGWEKYQETQYF
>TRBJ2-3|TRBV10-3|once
CAISESIYASNTDTQYF
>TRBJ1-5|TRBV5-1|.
CASSLGGGKDYNQPQHF
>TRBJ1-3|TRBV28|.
CASSSPDGGNTIYF
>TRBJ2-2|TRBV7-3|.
CASSPSGAGTGELFF